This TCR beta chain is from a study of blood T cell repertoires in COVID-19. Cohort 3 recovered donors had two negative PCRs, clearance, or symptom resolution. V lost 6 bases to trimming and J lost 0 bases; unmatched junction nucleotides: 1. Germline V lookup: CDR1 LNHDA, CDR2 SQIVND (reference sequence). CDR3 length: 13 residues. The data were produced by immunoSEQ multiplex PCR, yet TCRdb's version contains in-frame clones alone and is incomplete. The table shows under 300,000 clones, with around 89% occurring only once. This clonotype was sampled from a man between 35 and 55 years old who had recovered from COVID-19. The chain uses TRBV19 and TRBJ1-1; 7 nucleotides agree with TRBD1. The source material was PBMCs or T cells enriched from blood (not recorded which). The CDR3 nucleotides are TGTGCCAGTAGGGGACAGCTGAACACTGAAGCTTTCTTT. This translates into CASRGQLNTEAFF.